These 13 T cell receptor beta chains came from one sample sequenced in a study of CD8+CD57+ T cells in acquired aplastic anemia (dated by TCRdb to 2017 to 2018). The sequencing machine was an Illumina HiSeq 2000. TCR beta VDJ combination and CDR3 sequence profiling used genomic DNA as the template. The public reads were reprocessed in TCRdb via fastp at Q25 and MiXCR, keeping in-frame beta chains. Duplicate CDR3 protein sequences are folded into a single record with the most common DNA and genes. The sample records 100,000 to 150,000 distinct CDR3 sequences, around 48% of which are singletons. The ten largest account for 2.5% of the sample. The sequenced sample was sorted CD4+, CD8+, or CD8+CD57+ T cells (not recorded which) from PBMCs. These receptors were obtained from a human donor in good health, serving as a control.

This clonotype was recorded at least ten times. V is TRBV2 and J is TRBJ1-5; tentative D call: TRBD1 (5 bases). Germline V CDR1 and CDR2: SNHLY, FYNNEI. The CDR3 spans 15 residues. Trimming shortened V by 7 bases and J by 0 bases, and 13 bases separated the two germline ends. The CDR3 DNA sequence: TGTGCCAGCAAACCCGACAGAGTTAGCAATCAGCCCCAGCATTTT. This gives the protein CASKPDRVSNQPQHF.

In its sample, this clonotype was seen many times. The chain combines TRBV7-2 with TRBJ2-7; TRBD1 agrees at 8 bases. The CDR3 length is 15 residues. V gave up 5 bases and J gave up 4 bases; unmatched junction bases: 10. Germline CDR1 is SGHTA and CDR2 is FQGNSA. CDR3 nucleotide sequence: TGTGCCAGCAGCCCCCTACCACGACAGGGGTACGAGCAGTACTTC. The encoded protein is CASSPLPRQGYEQYF. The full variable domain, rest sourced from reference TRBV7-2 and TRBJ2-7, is GAGVSQSPSNKVTEKGKDVELRCDPISGHTALYWYRQSLGQGLEFLIYFQGNSAPDKSGLPSDRFSAERTGGSVSTLTIQRTQQEDSAVYLCASSPLPRQGYEQYFGPGTRLTVT.

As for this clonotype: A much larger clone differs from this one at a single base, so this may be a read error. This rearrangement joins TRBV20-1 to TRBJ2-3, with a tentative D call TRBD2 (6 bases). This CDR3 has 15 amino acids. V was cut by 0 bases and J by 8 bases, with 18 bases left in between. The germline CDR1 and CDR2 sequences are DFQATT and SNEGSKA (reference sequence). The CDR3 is CSARDPAAGRGTQYF. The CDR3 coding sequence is TGCAGTGCTAGAGACCCAGCCGCGGGGCGAGGTACGCAGTATTTT.

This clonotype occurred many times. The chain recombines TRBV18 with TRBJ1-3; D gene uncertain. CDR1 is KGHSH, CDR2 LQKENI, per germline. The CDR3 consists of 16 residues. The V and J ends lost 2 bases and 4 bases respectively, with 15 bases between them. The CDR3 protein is CASSPFSGDNGNTIYF. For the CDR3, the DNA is TGTGCCAGCTCACCATTCAGTGGGGATAACGGAAACACCATATATTTT.

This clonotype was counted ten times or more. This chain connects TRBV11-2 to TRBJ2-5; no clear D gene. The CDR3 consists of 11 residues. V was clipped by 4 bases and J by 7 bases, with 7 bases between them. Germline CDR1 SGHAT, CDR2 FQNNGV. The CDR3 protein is CASSSTMTQYF. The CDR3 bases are TGTGCCAGCAGCTCGACAATGACCCAGTACTTC.

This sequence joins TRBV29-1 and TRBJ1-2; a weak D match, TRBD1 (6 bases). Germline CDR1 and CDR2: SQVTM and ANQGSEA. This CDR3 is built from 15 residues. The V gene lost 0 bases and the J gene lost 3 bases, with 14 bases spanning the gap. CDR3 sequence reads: CSVEEGQGRYYGYTF. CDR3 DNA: TGCAGCGTTGAAGAGGGGCAGGGGCGATACTATGGCTACACCTTC.

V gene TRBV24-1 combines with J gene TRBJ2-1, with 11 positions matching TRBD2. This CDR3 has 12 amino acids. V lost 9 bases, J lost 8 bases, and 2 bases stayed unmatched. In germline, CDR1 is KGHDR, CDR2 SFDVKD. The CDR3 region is CATRSGRDEQFF. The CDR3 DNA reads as TGTGCCACCCGTAGCGGGAGGGATGAGCAGTTCTTC.

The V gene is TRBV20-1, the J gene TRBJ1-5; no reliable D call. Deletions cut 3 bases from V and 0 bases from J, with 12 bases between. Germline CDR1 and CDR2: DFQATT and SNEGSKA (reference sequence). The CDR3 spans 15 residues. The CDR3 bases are TGCAGTGCTAGGGACGGTGACTATAGCAATCAGCCCCAGCATTTT. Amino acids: CSARDGDYSNQPQHF.

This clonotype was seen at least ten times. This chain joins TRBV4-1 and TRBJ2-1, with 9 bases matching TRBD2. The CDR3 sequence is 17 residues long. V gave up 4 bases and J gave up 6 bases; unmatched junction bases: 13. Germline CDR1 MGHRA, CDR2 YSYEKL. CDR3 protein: CASSPGPAGGSTNEQFF. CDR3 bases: TGCGCCAGCAGCCCAGGGCCCGCGGGGGGGTCTACCAATGAGCAGTTCTTC.

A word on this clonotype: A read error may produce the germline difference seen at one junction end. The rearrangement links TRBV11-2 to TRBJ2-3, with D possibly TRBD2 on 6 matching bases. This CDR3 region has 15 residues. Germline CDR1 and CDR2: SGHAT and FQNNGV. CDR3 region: CASSFRDSNTDTRYF. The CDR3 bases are TGTGCCAGCAGCTTCCGGGACTCGAACACAGATACGCGGTATTTT. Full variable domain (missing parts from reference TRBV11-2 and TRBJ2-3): EAGVAQSPRYKIIEKRQSVAFWCNPISGHATLYWYQQILGQGPKLLIQFQNNGVVDDSQLPKDRFSAERLKGVDSTLKIQPAKLEDSAVYLCASSFRDSNTDTRYFGPGTRLTVL.

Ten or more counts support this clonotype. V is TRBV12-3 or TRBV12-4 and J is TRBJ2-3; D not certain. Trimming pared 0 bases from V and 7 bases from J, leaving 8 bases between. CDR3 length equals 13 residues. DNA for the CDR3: TGTGCCAGCAGTTTAGCGGGGTCTCATACGCAGTATTTT. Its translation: CASSLAGSHTQYF.

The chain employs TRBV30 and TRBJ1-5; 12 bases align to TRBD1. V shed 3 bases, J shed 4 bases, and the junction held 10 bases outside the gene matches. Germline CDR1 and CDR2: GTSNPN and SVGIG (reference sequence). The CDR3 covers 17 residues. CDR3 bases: TGTGCCTGGAGCTATAAACCGGGACAGGGGGCGAATCAGCCCCAGCATTTT. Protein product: CAWSYKPGQGANQPQHF.

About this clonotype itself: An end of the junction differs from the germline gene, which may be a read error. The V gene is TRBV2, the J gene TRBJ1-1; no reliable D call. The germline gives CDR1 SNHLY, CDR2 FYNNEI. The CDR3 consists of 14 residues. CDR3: CASSDRVMNTEAPF. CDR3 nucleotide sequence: TGTGCCAGCAGTGATAGGGTAATGAACACTGAAGCTCCCTTT. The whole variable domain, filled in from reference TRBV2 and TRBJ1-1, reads EPEVTQTPSHQVTQMGQEVILRCVPISNHLYFYWYRQILGQKVEFLVSFYNNEISEKSEIFDDQFSVERPDGSNFTLKIRSTKLEDSAMYFCASSDRVMNTEAPFGQGTRLTVV.